This T cell receptor beta chain emerged from a study of T cell repertoires in cytomegalovirus infection. Trimming left V 2 bases short and J 0 bases short, with 11 bases between. This CDR3 is built from 16 residues. Per the germline V gene, CDR1 is MGHRA and CDR2 is YSYEKL. With regard to this clonotype: Its antigen remains unknown.

Study conclusions and caveats: Predominance within the ex vivo response was attributable to HLA-C-restricted CMV-specific TCR beta clonotypes. Carriers of CMV and the relevant HLA type were discriminated by public TCR beta frequency.

TCRdb redid the calling of the reads with MiXCR, one entry per CDR3 protein. The table records approximately 140,000 distinct CDR3 sequences, 20% to 30% of them present only once. This chain links TRBV4-1 with TRBJ2-1; either TRBD1 or TRBD2 may fit D (5 bases each). This receptor was identified in a human donor in good health (CMV status not recorded). Some clones in this sample may be carry-over from other donors' samples. Material: PBMCs, sequenced either directly or after in vitro stimulation (not recorded which). The CDR3 DNA reads TGCGCCAGCAGCCAAACCGGGACCTACTCCTACAATGAGCAGTTCTTC. It encodes CASSQTGTYSYNEQFF.